This T cell receptor beta chain was sequenced in a study of cytomegalovirus exposure and HLA in healthy donors. Concerning this clone itself: What it recognizes is unknown.

Vbeta (60) and Jbeta (13) primers were used in the PCR. This table comes from immunoSEQ multiplex PCR, and its TCRdb copy is limited to in-frame clones, with some not included. The sample lists about 70,000 clones; 80% to 90% were seen once. Deletions cut 3 bases from V and 1 base from J, with 7 bases between. The CDR3 has 13 amino acids. Per germline, CDR1 SGDLS and CDR2 YYNGEE. Study-level points and caveats: A list of roughly 180 TCR beta chains associated with cytomegalovirus was given. It is likely that the observed cluster of highly shared sequence variants was a sequencing artifact.

V gene TRBV9 combines with J gene TRBJ1-2, with D unresolved. This clonotype originated in a young woman in good health and CMV-seronegative. Sequenced input: PBMCs. Here the CDR3 reads CASSDSFNYGYTF. CDR3 sequence (DNA): TGTGCCAGCAGCGACTCTTTTAACTATGGCTACACCTTC.